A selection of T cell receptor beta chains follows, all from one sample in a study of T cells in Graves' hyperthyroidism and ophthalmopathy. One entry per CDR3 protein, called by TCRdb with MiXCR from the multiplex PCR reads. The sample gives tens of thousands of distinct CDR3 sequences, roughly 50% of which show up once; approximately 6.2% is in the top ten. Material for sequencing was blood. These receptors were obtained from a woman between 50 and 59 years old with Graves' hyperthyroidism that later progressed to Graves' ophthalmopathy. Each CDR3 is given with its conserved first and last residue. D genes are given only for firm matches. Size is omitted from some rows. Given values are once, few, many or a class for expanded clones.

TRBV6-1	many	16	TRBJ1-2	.	TGTGCCAGCAGTCGAAGGGACGCCTCAGCTAACTATGGCTACACCTTC	CASSRRDASANYGYTF
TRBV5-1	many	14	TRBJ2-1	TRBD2	TGCGCCAGCATGGGTACGGGAGGTCAAAATGAGCAGTTCTTC	CASMGTGGQNEQFF
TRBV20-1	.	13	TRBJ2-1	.	TGCAGTGCTAGGGACAGCTTCTACAATGAGCAGTTCTTC	CSARDSFYNEQFF
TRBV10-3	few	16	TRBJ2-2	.	TGTGCCATCAGTGAACCTAGCAGGAGGGCCAGAGGGGAGCCGTTTTTT	CAISEPSRRARGEPFF
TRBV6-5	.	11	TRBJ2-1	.	TGTGCCAGCAGTTACTCGCGACAGCGAATCTTC	CASSYSRQRIF
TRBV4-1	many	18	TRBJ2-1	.	TGCGCCAGCAGCCAACTAATTCGCAGGGCCAGCTCCTACAATGAGCAGTTCTTC	CASSQLIRRASSYNEQFF
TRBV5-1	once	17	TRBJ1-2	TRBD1	TGCGCCAGCAGCTCCCCGACAGGGGTAGGGGACAACTATGGCTACACCTTC	CASSSPTGVGDNYGYTF
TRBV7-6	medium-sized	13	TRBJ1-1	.	TGTGCCAGCACCGAACACCTGAACACTGAAGCTTTCTTT	CASTEHLNTEAFF
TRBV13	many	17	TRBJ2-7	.	TGTGCCAGCAGCTTAGTCACCCACACAGGGTCAAAGGACGAGCAGTACTTC	CASSLVTHTGSKDEQYF
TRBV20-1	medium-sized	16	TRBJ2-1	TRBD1	TGCAGTGCCAGGGGACAGGGGGTCAGCTCCTACAATGAGCAGTTCTTC	CSARGQGVSSYNEQFF
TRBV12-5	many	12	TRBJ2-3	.	TGTGCTAGTGGTTCCGGGACCTTGCAATTATATTTT	CASGSGTLQLYF
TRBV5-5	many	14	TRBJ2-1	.	TGTGCCAGCAGCTTCTCCGACTCCCTCAATGAGCAGTTCTTC	CASSFSDSLNEQFF
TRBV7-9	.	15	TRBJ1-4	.	TGTGCCACCTCACCGGCTACAGTGAAGGTTGAAAAACTGTTTTTT	CATSPATVKVEKLFF
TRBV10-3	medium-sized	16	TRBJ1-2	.	TGTGCCATCAGTGAGAGGATCCGGACGGAACCCGAGGGCTACACCTTC	CAISERIRTEPEGYTF
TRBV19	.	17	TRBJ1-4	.	TGTGCCACCCAAGATCGGGGCGCGAGGACGACTAATGAAAAACTGTTTTTT	CATQDRGARTTNEKLFF
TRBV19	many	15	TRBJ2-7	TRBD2	TGTGCCAGTAGTAGTCTAGCGGGAGTAGCCTACGAGCAGTACTTC	CASSSLAGVAYEQYF
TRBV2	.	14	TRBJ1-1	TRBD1	TGTGCCAACAGTAGGGGACAGGGATACACTGAAGCTTTCTTT	CANSRGQGYTEAFF
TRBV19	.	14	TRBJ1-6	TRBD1	TGTGCCAGTCACAGAGGAGGGGGCGCATACCCCCTCCACTTT	CASHRGGGAYPLHF
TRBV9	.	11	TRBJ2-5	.	TGTGCCAGTAGCCGGGACACCGCCCAGTACTTC	CASSRDTAQYF
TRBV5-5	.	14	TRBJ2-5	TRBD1	TGTGCCAGCAGCCATAGGGGGCGACAAGAGACCCAGTACTTC	CASSHRGRQETQYF
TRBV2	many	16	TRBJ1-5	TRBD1	TGTGCCAGCTCCGGGACAGGGGGAGGGCGCAATCAGCCCCAGCATTTT	CASSGTGGGRNQPQHF
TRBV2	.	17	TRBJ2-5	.	TGTGCCAGCAGTGAAAAGGCAATCGGCAGGGGCGCAGAGACCCAGTACTTC	CASSEKAIGRGAETQYF
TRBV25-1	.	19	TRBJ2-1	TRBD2	TGTGCCAGCAGTGAATGGGCTAGCGGGAGTTGGAGCTCCTACAATGAGCAGTTCTTC	CASSEWASGSWSSYNEQFF
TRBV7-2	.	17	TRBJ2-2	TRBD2	TGTGCCAGCAGCTCCAACCCTAGCGGGGCCCGCACCGGGGAGCTGTTTTTT	CASSSNPSGARTGELFF
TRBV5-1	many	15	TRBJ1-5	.	TGCGCCAGCAGCGATATCCGGGACTGGAATCAGCCCCAGCATTTT	CASSDIRDWNQPQHF
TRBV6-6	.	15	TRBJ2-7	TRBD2	TGTGCCAGCAGCCCACGACTAGCGGGAAACGACGAGCAGTACTTC	CASSPRLAGNDEQYF
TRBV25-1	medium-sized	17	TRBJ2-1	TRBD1	TGTGCCAGCAGTGAATTAGGGACAGGGTTCTTCTACAATGAGCAGTTCTTC	CASSELGTGFFYNEQFF
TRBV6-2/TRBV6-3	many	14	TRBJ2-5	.	TGTGCCAGCAGAGACCCAGGTGCAGTGCAGACCCAGTACTTC	CASRDPGAVQTQYF
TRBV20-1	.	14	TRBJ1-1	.	TGCAGTGCTAGTACAGGCGGGATGAACACTGAAGCTTTCTTT	CSASTGGMNTEAFF
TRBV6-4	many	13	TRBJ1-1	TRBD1	TGTGCCAGCAGACAGGGGGAGAACACTGAAGCTTTCTTT	CASRQGENTEAFF
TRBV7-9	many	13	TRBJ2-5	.	TGTGCCAGCAGCCCCCGAGCCCAAGAGACCCAGTACTTC	CASSPRAQETQYF
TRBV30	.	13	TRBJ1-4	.	TGTGCCTGGAGTATGGCGGATAATGAAAAACTGTTTTTT	CAWSMADNEKLFF
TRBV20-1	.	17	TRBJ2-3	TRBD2	TGCAGTGTCGTTACCTACTCTACTAGCGGGGGACAGGTTACGCAGTATTTT	CSVVTYSTSGGQVTQYF
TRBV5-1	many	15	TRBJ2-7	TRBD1	TGCGCCAGCAGCACAGGACAGGGGGAATGGAATGAGCAGTACTTC	CASSTGQGEWNEQYF
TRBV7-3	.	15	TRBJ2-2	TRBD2	TGTACCAGCAGCTTAACTAGCGGATCCTACAATGAGCAGTTTTTT	CTSSLTSGSYNEQFF
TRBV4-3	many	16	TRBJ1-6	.	TGCGCCAGCAGCCAAACAGTAAACTCCTATAATTCACCCCTCCACTTT	CASSQTVNSYNSPLHF
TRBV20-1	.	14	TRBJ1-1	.	TGCAGTGCTAGAGATGACCCACTCAACACTGAAGCTTTCTTT	CSARDDPLNTEAFF
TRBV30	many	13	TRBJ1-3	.	TGTGCCTGGAGTGTGGGTATCGGAAACACCATATATTTT	CAWSVGIGNTIYF
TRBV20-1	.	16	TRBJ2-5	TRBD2	TGCAGTGCTAGAGATGTCCAGGGAGGGAACACTGAGACCCAGTACTTC	CSARDVQGGNTETQYF
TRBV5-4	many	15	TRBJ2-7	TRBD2	TGTGCCAGCAGCCCGAGCGGGAGCAGTCCCTACGAGCAGTACTTC	CASSPSGSSPYEQYF
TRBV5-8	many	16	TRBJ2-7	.	TGTGCCAGCAGCTTGGATGGTAGGCGACCCTCCTACGAGCAGTACTTC	CASSLDGRRPSYEQYF
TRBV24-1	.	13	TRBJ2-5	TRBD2	TGTGCCACCGGGGGAGGGAGCAATCAGCCCCAGTACTTC	CATGGGSNQPQYF
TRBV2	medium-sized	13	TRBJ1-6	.	TGTGCCAGCAGAGTTTATGACAAGTCACCCCTCCACTTT	CASRVYDKSPLHF
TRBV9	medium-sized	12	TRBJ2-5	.	TGTGCCAGCAGCGTCGAGGGGGAGACCCAGTACTTC	CASSVEGETQYF
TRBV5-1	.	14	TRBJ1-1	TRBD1	TGCGCCAGCAGCTTGACCAGGGGGTGCACTGAAGCTTTCTTT	CASSLTRGCTEAFF
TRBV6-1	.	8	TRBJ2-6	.	TGTGCCAGCAGTGCCCTGACTTTC	CASSALTF
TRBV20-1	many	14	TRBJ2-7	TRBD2	TGCAGTGCTAAGAACGCGGGAGGCTCCTACGAGCAGTACTTC	CSAKNAGGSYEQYF
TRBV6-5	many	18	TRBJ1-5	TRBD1	TGTGCCAGCAGTTCCACAATGACAGGGTGGGATGGCAATCAGCCCCAGCATTTT	CASSSTMTGWDGNQPQHF
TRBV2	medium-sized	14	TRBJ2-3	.	TGTGCCAGCGAGGGGACGGTGAGCACAGATACGCAGTATTTT	CASEGTVSTDTQYF
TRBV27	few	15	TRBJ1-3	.	TGTGCCAGCAGTCCCCGTTGGGACTCTGGAAACACCATATATTTT	CASSPRWDSGNTIYF
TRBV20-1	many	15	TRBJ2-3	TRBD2	TGCAGTGCCGAAAGAGCGGGAGGAAGCACAGATACGCAGTATTTT	CSAERAGGSTDTQYF
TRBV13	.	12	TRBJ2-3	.	TGTGCCAGCAGCGGGCCGACAGATACGCAGTATTTT	CASSGPTDTQYF
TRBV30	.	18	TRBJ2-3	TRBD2	TGTGCCTGGAGTGTGGACCACTCTAGCGGGAGGGCCGCAGATACGCAGTATTTT	CAWSVDHSSGRAADTQYF
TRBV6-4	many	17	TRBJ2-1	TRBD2	TGTGCCAGCAGTGAGTTTCGTAGCGGGAGCTCTTTTGATGAGCAGTTCTTC	CASSEFRSGSSFDEQFF
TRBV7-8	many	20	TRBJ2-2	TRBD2	TGTGCCAGCAGCTTTCCGGGACTAGCGGGACTTCAAAGGAACACCGGGGAGCTGTTTTTT	CASSFPGLAGLQRNTGELFF
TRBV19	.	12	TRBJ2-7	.	TGTGCCACGAGGGGGGACTCCTACGAGCAGTACTTC	CATRGDSYEQYF
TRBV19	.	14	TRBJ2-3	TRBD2	TGTGCCAGTAGTACGGGGGGGAGCACAGATACGCAGTATTTT	CASSTGGSTDTQYF
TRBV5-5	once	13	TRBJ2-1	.	TGTGCCAGCAGCTTGGTGGGGATAAATGAGCAGCTCTTC	CASSLVGINEQLF
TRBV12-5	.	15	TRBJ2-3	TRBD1	TGTGCTAGTGGTACCCAGGGGGCGTCTTACAATGAGCAGTATTTT	CASGTQGASYNEQYF
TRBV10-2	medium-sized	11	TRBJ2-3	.	TGCGCCCGAGAGTGGGCAGATACGCAGTATTTT	CAREWADTQYF